This section outlines one TCR beta chain sequence together with its context. The antigen remains undetermined. Clinical symptoms, serum thyroxine, TRAb, thyroid ultrasound and orbital computed tomography established diagnosis. The data derive from a study of T cells in Graves' hyperthyroidism and ophthalmopathy. General study results and limits: Most clonotypes expanded in thyroid above 0.001 were likewise present in blood.

Template material for amplifying TCR beta CDR3 regions consisted of RNA transcripts. RT-PCR in the first round (using the HTBI primer set) targeted the TCR CDR3. Each CDR3 protein gets one entry after TCRdb re-called the multiplex PCR reads with MiXCR. This sample carries about 600,000 distinct CDR3 sequences, more than 15% of them seen once, and the ten largest clones take around 3.5%. V was trimmed by 2 bases and J by 4 bases, leaving 10 bases between them. The germline V gene encodes CDR1 SGHTS and CDR2 YDEGEE. The CDR3 loop spans 14 amino acids. This chain joins TRBV5-8 and TRBJ1-5; D is unclear. The source of this sequence is a woman in her 40s with Graves' ophthalmopathy. The sequenced sample was blood. The CDR3 DNA sequence: TGTGCCAGCAGCTTTATCCCTGAGAATCAGCCCCAGCATTTT. Its protein product is CASSFIPENQPQHF.